These 23 T cell receptor beta chains originate from one sample sequenced in a study of low-dose radiotherapy and immunotherapy resistance in tumors (dated by TCRdb to between 2020 and 2023). Instrument used: Illumina MiniSeq. First-strand cDNA was synthesized using Superscript III and a set of TRAV- and TRBV-specific primers, so that both TCRalpha and TCRbeta chains were covered. TCRs were amplified for 15 to 20 PCR cycles with Phusion, using a constant-region primer paired with the adapter attached to the V primers. Using fastp at Q25 and MiXCR, TCRdb reprocessed the public reads and kept productive beta chains. Under each unique CDR3 protein, matching rows form one entry showing the most common genes and DNA. The sample profile shows tens of thousands of distinct CDR3 sequences; 8% to 10% of them were found once. Of the sample, around 0.93% is held by the ten largest clones. Taken with the paper, the label for time point translates to: before trial treatment.

The starting material was PBMCs, obtained before treatment. All receptors derive from a male donor with prostate cancer.

This clonotype occurred many times. The chain has TRBV28 and TRBJ2-1; 7 nucleotides agree with TRBD2. With V trimmed by 6 bases and J by 2 bases, 10 bases remained unmatched. CDR1 and CDR2 from the germline V gene are MDHEN and SYDVKM. This CDR3 has 16 residues. The CDR3 DNA is TGTGCCAGCAGGGCGCAAGGTGGGAGGGCCTACAATGAGCAGTTCTTC. It codes for CASRAQGGRAYNEQFF.

This clonotype was seen repeatedly, ten times or more. The chain joins TRBV11-3 to TRBJ2-7; 9 nucleotides match TRBD1. The V gene's germline CDR1 is SGHNT and CDR2 YENEEA. V was pared by 1 base and J by 5 bases, with 6 bases of the junction left unmatched. This CDR3 region has 15 residues. CDR3 coding DNA: TGTGCCAGCAGCTTAGGCGGGACAGGGAACGACGAGCAGTACTTC. Translating gives CASSLGGTGNDEQYF.

This clonotype was counted a few times. The chain carries TRBV20-1 and TRBJ1-5; D is uncertain. Germline V lookup: CDR1 DFQATT, CDR2 SNEGSKA (reference sequence). This CDR3 is 13 amino acids long. The V and J ends lost 5 bases and 9 bases respectively, with 17 bases between them. CDR3 sequence: CSAAWTAIGPQHF. The CDR3 coding sequence is TGCAGTGCTGCATGGACCGCGATTGGGCCCCAGCATTTT.

CDR3 nucleotide sequence: TGTGCCAGCTCACCACTGCAGGTTGAGACTGAAGCTTTCTTT. Its protein product is CASSPLQVETEAFF. The V call is TRBV18, the J call TRBJ1-1; no firm D call. V lost 1 base, J lost 5 bases, and 11 bases lay in between. CDR1 is KGHSH, CDR2 LQKENI, per germline. This CDR3 has 14 residues.

This clonotype was seen ten or more times. The rearrangement joins TRBV25-1 to TRBJ1-4; possible D gene TRBD1, 6 bases. CDR3 length equals 14 residues. V dropped 6 bases and J dropped 3 bases, with 11 bases sitting between them. CDR1 is MGHDK, CDR2 SYGVNS, per germline. As DNA, the CDR3 is TGTGCCAGCAGGGACACAGGGTCTAATGAAAAACTGTTTTTT. Protein sequence: CASRDTGSNEKLFF.

There are many counts of this clonotype. The rearrangement joins TRBV7-2 to TRBJ2-7; D is uncertain. Trimming cost V 1 base and J 2 bases, with 12 bases left between them. Germline CDR1 and CDR2: SGHTA and FQGNSA. This CDR3 spans 15 amino acids. The CDR3 sequence: CASSLVTDGPYEQYF. DNA for the CDR3: TGTGCCAGCAGCTTAGTGACCGACGGACCCTACGAGCAGTACTTC.

This chain connects TRBV27 to TRBJ2-7, with TRBD2 identical over 9 bases. The germline V gene encodes CDR1 MNHEY and CDR2 SMNVEV (reference sequence). V lost 6 bases to trimming and J lost 4 bases; unmatched junction nucleotides: 13. The CDR3 has 16 amino acids. The DNA of the CDR3 is TGTGCCAGCAGCCGCGGACCGGGACTAGCTGGGTACGAGCAGTACTTC. Amino acids: CASSRGPGLAGYEQYF.

This clonotype appeared a few times. The rearrangement links TRBV19 to TRBJ2-1; TRBD2 aligns across 9 bases. Per the germline V gene, CDR1 is LNHDA and CDR2 is SQIVND (reference sequence). This CDR3 spans 18 amino acids. Germline trimming cut 0 bases from V and 0 bases from J; bases unmatched to any gene: 6. The CDR3 nucleotides are TGTGCCAGTAGTATAGAAGCTAGCGGGGTTTCCTCCTACAATGAGCAGTTCTTC. As protein: CASSIEASGVSSYNEQFF.

Only a few counts were recorded for this clonotype. The chain joins TRBV29-1 to TRBJ2-6; weak D call: TRBD1 (5 bases). The CDR3 has 16 residues. CDR1 is SQVTM and CDR2 is ANQGSEA in the germline V gene. V lost 4 bases and J lost 0, with 13 bases in between. Here the CDR3 reads CSVAQGSSSGANVLTF. CDR3 sequence (DNA): TGCAGCGTTGCTCAGGGCTCGAGCTCTGGGGCCAACGTCCTGACTTTC.

This clonotype was recorded many times. The CDR3 sequence is CSASFPGLGSNQPQHF. For the CDR3, the DNA is TGCAGTGCTAGCTTCCCAGGGCTCGGGAGCAATCAGCCCCAGCATTTT. The chain has TRBV20-1 and TRBJ1-5, with D tentatively TRBD1 (5 bases). The CDR3 sequence is 16 residues long. Germline-derived CDR1 and CDR2 are DFQATT and SNEGSKA (reference sequence). Trimming removed 3 bases from V and 1 base from J, with 16 bases in between.

This clonotype was counted ten times or more. The chain combines TRBV7-9 with TRBJ2-7; D may be TRBD1 or TRBD2 (6 bases each). There are 14 residues in the CDR3. V was cut by 5 bases and J by 2 bases, with 13 bases left in between. The germline V gene encodes CDR1 SEHNR and CDR2 FQNEAQ (reference sequence). CDR3 sequence (DNA): TGTGCCAGCAGCCCGGGGGCCGGTACCTACGAGCAGTACTTC. It translates to CASSPGAGTYEQYF.

This clonotype occurred many times. The genes are TRBV28 and TRBJ1-4, with TRBD1 identical over 10 bases. V gave up 8 bases and J gave up 8 bases; unmatched junction bases: 8. The germline gives CDR1 MDHEN, CDR2 SYDVKM. This CDR3 contains 14 residues. CDR3 in amino acids: CASRGGQGWEKLFF. The DNA for the CDR3 is TGTGCCAGCCGCGGGGGACAGGGGTGGGAAAAACTGTTTTTT. The full variable domain, rest sourced from reference TRBV28 and TRBJ1-4, is DVKVTQSSRYLVKRTGEKVFLECVQDMDHENMFWYRQDPGLGLRLIYFSYDVKMKEKGDIPEGYSVSREKKERFSLILESASTNQTSMYLCASRGGQGWEKLFFGSGTQLSVL.

At least ten counts were recorded for this clonotype. The rearrangement links TRBV28 to TRBJ2-2; 7 bases align to TRBD2. After removal of 7 bases from V and 1 base from J, the junction contained 6 bases not matched to a gene. The CDR3 length is 15 residues. Germline V gene sequence: CDR1 MDHEN, CDR2 SYDVKM. CDR3 protein: CASNGGGLNTGELFF. The CDR3 DNA is TGTGCCAGCAATGGCGGGGGTCTGAACACCGGGGAGCTGTTTTTT.

This clonotype was recorded many times. The V call is TRBV2, the J call TRBJ2-5, with 11 nucleotides matching TRBD1. V lost 7 bases and J lost 4; bases outside the gene matches: 8. The CDR3 loop spans 15 amino acids. Per the germline V gene, CDR1 is SNHLY and CDR2 is FYNNEI. This CDR3 reads CASKRWDRGTETQYF. DNA of the CDR3: TGTGCCAGCAAGCGTTGGGACAGGGGGACAGAGACCCAGTACTTC.

This clonotype was found many times. The CDR3 here is CASSPNGHLSYEQYF. In nucleotides, the CDR3 is TGTGCCAGCAGTCCTAACGGACACCTCTCCTACGAGCAGTACTTC. The rearrangement uses TRBV9 and TRBJ2-7; possible D gene TRBD1, 5 bases. Per the germline V gene, CDR1 is SGDLS and CDR2 is YYNGEE. The CDR3 extends over 15 amino acids. Trimming removed 5 bases from V and 0 bases from J, with 15 bases in between. The whole variable domain, remainder taken from reference TRBV9 and TRBJ2-7, is DSGVTQTPKHLITATGQRVTLRCSPRSGDLSVYWYQQSLDQGLQFLIQYYNGEERAKGNILERFSAQQFPDLHSELNLSSLELGDSALYFCASSPNGHLSYEQYFGPGTRLTVT.

This clonotype came up many times. This chain joins TRBV12-3 or TRBV12-4 and TRBJ2-1; D not certain. Trimming took 6 bases from V and 8 from J, leaving 11 bases between them. The CDR3 length is 12 residues. CDR3 protein: CASSIGRYEQFF. The CDR3 DNA reads TGTGCCAGCAGCATTGGACGATATGAGCAGTTCTTC.

This clonotype was seen repeatedly, ten times or more. The rearrangement uses TRBV5-1 and TRBJ2-7, with 10 bases matching TRBD1. The trim removed 0 bases at V and 5 bases at J, leaving 2 bases unmatched. The CDR3 is 14 residues long. From germline, CDR1 is SGHRS and CDR2 YFSETQ. The CDR3 spells CASSLGQGAHEQYF. Here the CDR3 DNA reads TGCGCCAGCAGCTTGGGACAGGGGGCCCACGAGCAGTACTTC.

The table lists this clonotype with many counts. The chain is built from TRBV7-2 and TRBJ2-1, with TRBD2 identical over 9 bases. Per germline, CDR1 SGHTA and CDR2 FQGNSA. The CDR3 covers 17 residues. Trimming at V came to 0 bases and at J to 4 bases, leaving 7 bases not matched to a gene. CDR3 residues: CASSLAGAGGRYNEQFF. The CDR3 DNA is TGTGCCAGCAGCTTAGCTGGGGCGGGAGGGAGATACAATGAGCAGTTCTTC.

The table lists this clonotype with many counts. The CDR3 reads CASSGDWRGPYNEQFF. The CDR3 DNA reads as TGTGCCAGCAGCGGCGACTGGCGGGGCCCCTACAATGAGCAGTTCTTC. This sequence joins TRBV7-9 and TRBJ2-1, with D maybe TRBD2 (6 bases). Trimming stripped 5 bases from V and 2 bases from J, with 16 bases between. The CDR3 consists of 16 residues. CDR1 is SEHNR and CDR2 is FQNEAQ in the germline V gene (reference sequence).

This clonotype has a count of ten or more. V usage is TRBV2 and J usage is TRBJ2-3; 11 bases fit TRBD2. Germline V lookup: CDR1 SNHLY, CDR2 FYNNEI. The CDR3 contains 15 residues. The J segment lost 6 bases and the V segment lost 3 bases, leaving 5 bases of the junction unmatched. CDR3 sequence: CASSDTSGSYDTQYF. The CDR3 nucleotides are TGTGCCAGCAGTGACACTAGCGGGAGCTACGATACGCAGTATTTT.

Many counts were recorded for this clonotype. The rearrangement uses TRBV27 and TRBJ2-7; 11 nucleotides match TRBD2. J was trimmed by 6 bases and V by 4 bases; bases with no gene match: 8. Germline CDR1 reads MNHEY; CDR2 reads SMNVEV (reference sequence). CDR3 length equals 15 residues. The CDR3 DNA sequence: TGTGCCAGCAGTTCGAATAGCGGGAGGGCGTCCGAGCAGTACTTC. Amino acids: CASSSNSGRASEQYF.

This clonotype was seen many times. The genes are TRBV6-6 and TRBJ1-3; D gene unclear. Per the germline V gene, CDR1 is MNHNY and CDR2 is SVGAGI (reference sequence). The CDR3 extends over 13 amino acids. V was cut by 2 bases and J by 0 bases, with 2 bases left in between. The CDR3 is CASSYGSGNTIYF. CDR3 DNA sequence: TGTGCCAGCAGTTACGGCTCTGGAAACACCATATATTTT.

This clonotype was detected only a few times. This may be a read error: a much more frequent sequence differs by one nucleotide. In nucleotides, the CDR3 is TGTGCCAGCAGCTCTCCGGCCTGGACTAGCTTGAACACCGGGGAGCTGTTTTTT. It specifies CASSSPAWTSLNTGELFF. V usage is TRBV7-6 and J usage is TRBJ2-2, with TRBD2 matching over 8 bases. Per the germline V gene, CDR1 is SGHVS and CDR2 is FNYEAQ. This CDR3 is built from 18 residues. After removal of 4 bases from V and 1 base from J, the junction contained 11 bases not matched to a gene.